This entry lists 15 T cell receptor beta chains sequenced from one sample in a study of T cell clonality in common variable immunodeficiency. Data came from immunoSEQ multiplex PCR; TCRdb stores just in-frame clones and leaves some out. Sampling found tens of thousands of clones, none seen once. The material sequenced was peripheral blood mononuclear cells. These receptors originate from a person aged 18 to 70 in good health.

The table lists this clone with many counts. Read data end 3 residues before the CDR3 end; the end is taken from the germline J gene. The rearrangement uses TRBV29-1 and TRBJ1-1, with D hard to call. The CDR3 is 12 amino acids. Per the germline V gene, CDR1 is SQVTM and CDR2 is ANQGSEA. Trimming pared 8 bases from V and 0 bases from J, leaving 10 bases between. CDR3 DNA (partial): TGCAGCCCGATCGGGGTGAACACTGAA. Encoded protein: CSPIGVNTE. The CDR3, in full, reads CSPIGVNTEAFF.

Many counts were recorded for this clone. The read gets to within 3 residues of the CDR3 end, and the germline J gene fills in the rest. V gene TRBV12-3 or TRBV12-4 combines with J gene TRBJ2-3; D is perhaps TRBD2 (6 bases). The CDR3 sequence is 13 residues long. CDR3 sequence: CASSPSREQSQYF. The CDR3 bases that were read are TGTGCCAGCAGCCCTAGCCGGGAGCAATCG.

This clone was recorded many times. The read ends 3 residues early relative to the CDR3; the germline J gene fills the gap. The chain uses TRBV2 and TRBJ2-7, with 15 bases fitting TRBD2. The CDR3 is 17 residues long. Germline CDR1 reads SNHLY; CDR2 reads FYNNEI. Unmatched junction bases numbered 8, after V lost 5 bases and J lost 3 bases. The sequenced CDR3 bases are TGTGCCAGCAGTCGGACTAGCGGGGGGGCGTCCGACTACGAG. Its protein product is CASSRTSGGASDYE. The entire CDR3 protein is CASSRTSGGASDYEQYF.

This clone was recorded at least ten times. The missing CDR3 end, 3 residues past where the read stops, is filled in from the germline J gene. The J gene is TRBJ2-1, the V gene TRBV5-1, with D hard to call. Germline CDR1 reads SGHRS; CDR2 reads YFSETQ. Trimming took 4 bases from V and 4 from J, leaving 9 bases between them. The CDR3 is 13 residues long. CDR3 bases read: TGCGCCAGCAGCGGCACAGCATACAATGAG. It encodes CASSGTAYNE. The CDR3 as a whole reads CASSGTAYNEQFF.

This clone was seen a few times. An end of the junction differs from the germline gene, which may be a read error. The read terminates 3 residues ahead of where the CDR3 ends, so the germline J gene completes it. The rearrangement links TRBV16 to TRBJ1-3; a weak D match, TRBD1 (5 bases). Germline V gene lookup returns CDR1 KGHSY and CDR2 FQNENV. The CDR3 consists of 18 residues. Partial CDR3 DNA: TGTGCCAGCAGCCCGGGACGGCTATCCAGTTCGGGGGGAAACACG. Translation gives CASSPGRLSSSGGNT. The entire CDR3 protein is CASSPGRLSSSGGNTIYF. Drawing the rest from reference TRBV16 and TRBJ1-3, the complete variable domain is GEEVAQTPKHLVRGEGQKAKLYCAPIKGHSYVFWYQQVLKNEFKFLISFQNENVFDETGMPKERFSAKCLPNSPCSLEIQATKLEDSAVYFCASSPGRLSSSGGNTIYFGEGSWLTVV.

The table lists this clone with many counts. The CDR3 end lies 3 residues beyond the end of the read and is filled in from the germline J gene. The V gene is TRBV19, the J gene TRBJ1-5; TRBD1 agrees at 7 bases. Trimming removed 10 bases from V and 5 bases from J; junction bases left unmatched: 14. This CDR3 has 15 residues. The germline V gene encodes CDR1 LNHDA and CDR2 SQIVND (reference sequence). The sequenced CDR3 bases are TGTGCCACCCGAACTTCCAGGGGGTGGTATCAGCCC. Protein: CATRTSRGWYQP. The full CDR3 protein reads CATRTSRGWYQPQHF.

There are many counts of this clone. The CDR3 region is CASSLAGLDEQYF. The CDR3 DNA, read in part, is TGTGCCAGCAGCTTAGCTGGACTAGACGAG. The chain links TRBV7-2 to TRBJ2-7; TRBD2 matches at 7 bases. The read falls 3 residues short of the CDR3 end, and the missing part is taken from the germline J gene. Germline V lookup: CDR1 SGHTA, CDR2 FQGNSA. V trimming: 0 bases; J trimming: 5 bases; junction bases outside the gene matches: 1. This CDR3 is built from 13 residues. The full variable domain, completed using reference TRBV7-2 and TRBJ2-7, is GAGVSQSPSNKVTEKGKDVELRCDPISGHTALYWYRQSLGQGLEFLIYFQGNSAPDKSGLPSDRFSAERTGGSVSTLTIQRTQQEDSAVYLCASSLAGLDEQYFGPGTRLTVT.

This clone came up many times. The read ends 3 residues shy of where the CDR3 ends; the end is completed using the germline J gene. This sequence joins TRBV20-1 and TRBJ2-2; perhaps TRBD1 as D (5 bases). The CDR3 is 12 residues long. Germline values: CDR1 DFQATT, CDR2 SNEGSKA (reference sequence). The covered CDR3 bases are TGCAGTGTGGGGCGCGGTAATGAAAAG. It specifies CSVGRGNEK. The full-length CDR3 reads as CSVGRGNEKLFF.

As regards this clone: The read terminates 3 residues ahead of where the CDR3 ends, so the germline J gene completes it. This sequence joins TRBV2 and TRBJ2-5, with 9 bases lining up with TRBD1. This CDR3 comprises 16 residues. Per the germline V gene, CDR1 is SNHLY and CDR2 is FYNNEI. After removal of 3 bases from V and 5 bases from J, the junction contained 10 bases not matched to a gene. The CDR3 loop is CASSDPGQGSQETQYF. CDR3 DNA, as far as it was read: TGTGCCAGCAGTGACCCGGGACAGGGTTCTCAGGAGACC.

This clone was picked up many times. The read halts 3 residues ahead of the CDR3 end, with the missing end drawn from the germline J gene. The rearrangement links TRBV5-4 to TRBJ2-7, with D unresolved. Germline CDR1 and CDR2: SGHNT and YYREEE (reference sequence). This CDR3 has 11 amino acids. With 4 bases removed from V and 2 bases from J, the gap between germline ends came to 4 bases. CDR3 DNA, as far as it was read: TGTGCCAGCAGCGTTACCTACGAG. Translation gives CASSVTYE. The CDR3 in full is CASSVTYEQYF.

This clone has ten or more counts. One junction end disagrees with the germline gene, perhaps due to a read error. The CDR3 end is not reached by the read, which stops 3 residues before it; the germline J gene fills it in. The chain joins TRBV4-2 to TRBJ1-4; D is unclear. Germline CDR1 reads LGHNA; CDR2 reads YNFKEQ. The CDR3 totals 15 residues. The CDR3: CASSQDPGRVEKLFF. CDR3 DNA, as far as it was read: TGCGCCAGCAGCCAAGATCCTGGCCGGGTTGAAAAA.

Ten or more counts support this clone. The read stops 3 residues short of the end of the CDR3; the missing end is completed from the germline J gene. The V gene is TRBV29-1, the J gene TRBJ2-7, with D perhaps TRBD1 (6 bases). V gave up 7 bases and J gave up 2 bases, with 15 bases separating them. Germline V gene sequence: CDR1 SQVTM, CDR2 ANQGSEA. The CDR3 length is 13 residues. The CDR3 spells CSAAGQRPYEQYF. CDR3 DNA, as far as it was read: TGCAGCGCAGCTGGACAGCGTCCCTACGAG.

This clone was found many times. The observed sequence ends 3 residues before the CDR3 terminus, with the missing tail filled in from the germline J gene. The J gene is TRBJ2-5, the V gene TRBV7-3, with D maybe TRBD1 (6 bases). The CDR3 length is 13 residues. V shed 1 base and J shed 5 bases, with 8 bases lying between them. In germline, CDR1 is SGHTA, CDR2 FQGTGA. Here the CDR3 reads CASSLSQGETQYF. CDR3 bases read: TGTGCCAGCAGCTTAAGCCAGGGGGAGACC.

The DNA read from the CDR3 is TGTGCCAGCAGCTTAGGCAGACAGGGGTGGACTGAA. Amino acids: CASSLGRQGWTE. The full CDR3 sequence reads CASSLGRQGWTEAFF. The chain recombines TRBV7-2 with TRBJ1-1; 8 nucleotides agree with TRBD1. From the germline J gene comes the end of the CDR3, since the read stops 3 residues before it. Germline CDR1 and CDR2: SGHTA and FQGNSA. Trimming took 1 base from V and 5 from J; bases not matched to a gene: 6. The CDR3 has 15 residues. The complete variable domain, with remaining parts taken from reference TRBV7-2 and TRBJ1-1, reads GAGVSQSPSNKVTEKGKDVELRCDPISGHTALYWYRQSLGQGLEFLIYFQGNSAPDKSGLPSDRFSAERTGGSVSTLTIQRTQQEDSAVYLCASSLGRQGWTEAFFGQGTRLTVV.

This clone was seen repeatedly, ten times or more. The read terminates 3 residues ahead of where the CDR3 ends, so the germline J gene completes it. This chain connects TRBV7-6 to TRBJ2-3; 8 nucleotides align to TRBD2. This CDR3 is 16 amino acids long. CDR1 is SGHVS, CDR2 FNYEAQ, per germline. Trimming removed 1 base from V and 2 bases from J; junction bases left unmatched: 5. CDR3 DNA, as far as it was read: TGTGCCAGCAGCTTAGTTAGCGGGACCAACACAGATACG. Amino acids: CASSLVSGTNTDT. The whole CDR3 sequence is CASSLVSGTNTDTQYF.